Below are 14 T cell receptor beta chains sequenced from a single sample in a study of molecular identifiers for immune sequencing clone quantification. TCRdb re-called the PCR reads through MiXCR, storing one row per CDR3 protein. This table has about 98,000 distinct CDR3 sequences, 35% appearing once. Material for sequencing was naive CD8+ T cells from blood, with Jurkat cell RNA spiked in. The subset is: FACS-sorted CD8+CD4-CCR7+CD45RA+ naive T cells. These receptors all come from a human donor in good health. Some libraries in this study had Jurkat cell RNA spiked in.

About this clonotype itself: A clone one base away is much larger, so this may be a read error. As the CDR3 is not closed by the conserved phenylalanine or tryptophan, this likely results from a read error. The CDR3 DNA is TGTGCCAGCACTGACTACTCCAATCAGCCCCAGCATATT. This sequence encodes CASTDYSNQPQHI. The chain recombines TRBV6-2 or TRBV6-3 with TRBJ1-5; D not certain. Trimming pared 7 bases from V and 3 bases from J, leaving 10 bases between. The CDR3 runs 13 residues. Germline V gene data show CDR1 as MNHEY and CDR2 as SVGEGT.

Of note for this clonotype: A read error is possible here, since a much larger clone lies one base away. The gene calls are TRBV29-1 and TRBJ2-5, with TRBD2 matching 7 bases. CDR1 and CDR2 from the germline V gene are SQVTM and ANQGSEA. V was pared by 7 bases and J by 7 bases, with 15 bases of the junction left unmatched. CDR3 size: 14 residues. The CDR3 nucleotides are TGCAGCGGGCTCGGGCCTAGCGGCTATGGGACCCAGTACTTC. Amino acids: CSGLGPSGYGTQYF.

The chain combines TRBV9 with TRBJ2-2; TRBD1 matches at 10 bases. The germline V gene encodes CDR1 SGDLS and CDR2 YYNGEE. This CDR3 has 14 amino acids. The junction had 2 bases not matched to a gene; V was cut back by 3 bases and J by 6 bases. The CDR3 reads CASSGGQGSGELFF. The CDR3 DNA sequence: TGTGCCAGCAGCGGGGGACAGGGGTCCGGGGAGCTGTTTTTT. The whole variable domain, remainder taken from reference TRBV9 and TRBJ2-2, is DSGVTQTPKHLITATGQRVTLRCSPRSGDLSVYWYQQSLDQGLQFLIQYYNGEERAKGNILERFSAQQFPDLHSELNLSSLELGDSALYFCASSGGQGSGELFFGEGSRLTVL.

As for this clonotype: Its ends do not fully match the called genes, so a read error is possible. The chain uses TRBV7-2 and TRBJ2-5; D is possibly TRBD1 or TRBD2 (6 bases each). Germline loops: CDR1 SGHTA, CDR2 FQGNSA. The CDR3 length is 14 residues. This CDR3 reads CASSLGGARETQNF. DNA for the CDR3: TGTGCCAGCAGCTTAGGGGGGGCTCGAGAGACCCAGAACTTC.

A note on this clonotype: A much bigger clone sits one base away, suggesting this may be a read error. The chain has TRBV28 and TRBJ2-7; 12 nucleotides agree with TRBD2. The CDR3 is made up of 19 amino acids. CDR1 and CDR2 from the germline V gene are MDHEN and SYDVKM. The trim removed 5 bases at V and 3 bases at J, leaving 17 bases unmatched. For the CDR3, the DNA is TGTGCCAGCAGTCTCTCACTAGCGGGAGGATCACAAAACCGCTACGAGCAGTACTTC. It yields the protein CASSLSLAGGSQNRYEQYF.

V and J are TRBV13 and TRBJ2-5, with 9 nucleotides matching TRBD2. The CDR3 is made up of 18 amino acids. V lost 5 bases to trimming and J lost 4 bases; unmatched junction nucleotides: 17. Germline assignment: CDR1 PRHDT and CDR2 FYEKMQ (reference sequence). CDR3 DNA sequence: TGTGCCAGCAGCCATACGGTCCCGCCTAGCGGGATGGGAGAGACCCAGTACTTC. Translating it yields CASSHTVPPSGMGETQYF. The full variable domain, completed using reference TRBV13 and TRBJ2-5, is AAGVIQSPRHLIKEKRETATLKCYPIPRHDTVYWYQQGPGQDPQFLISFYEKMQSDKGSIPDRFSAQQFSDYHSELNMSSLELGDSALYFCASSHTVPPSGMGETQYFGPGTRLLVL.

The V gene is TRBV10-3, the J gene TRBJ1-5; D is possibly TRBD1 (6 bases). The CDR3 spans 14 residues. The V gene lost 0 bases and the J gene lost 5 bases, with 8 bases spanning the gap. CDR1 and CDR2 from the germline V gene are ENHRY and SYGVKD. CDR3: CAISESGGYQPQHF. The CDR3 bases are TGTGCCATCAGTGAGTCGGGGGGCTATCAGCCCCAGCATTTT.

J is TRBJ1-1 and V is TRBV2; D unresolved. This CDR3 has 11 amino acids. Germline V gene lookup returns CDR1 SNHLY and CDR2 FYNNEI. Trimming removed 7 bases at V and 6 bases at J, with 9 bases between. The CDR3 region has the DNA TGTGCCAGCAACAGTGACCCTGAAGCTTTCTTT. Translation: CASNSDPEAFF.

As for this clonotype: A read error may explain this, as a much larger clone is one base away. The chain uses TRBV28 and TRBJ2-7; 10 bases fit TRBD2. The CDR3 has 13 amino acids. Germline V gene lookup returns CDR1 MDHEN and CDR2 SYDVKM. Here the CDR3 reads CAIRTSGTYGQYF. The CDR3 DNA reads as TGTGCCATCCGGACTAGCGGCACCTACGGGCAGTACTTC.

The V gene is TRBV12-3 or TRBV12-4, the J gene TRBJ2-6, with 7 bases fitting TRBD1. V was clipped by 3 bases and J by 0 bases; unmatched bases: 8. The length of the CDR3 is 18 residues. For the CDR3, the DNA is TGTGCCAGCAGTTTGCTGGACAGGTATTACTCTGGGGCCAACGTCCTGACTTTC. Protein: CASSLLDRYYSGANVLTF.

As to this clonotype: Germline and junction disagree at one end, which may indicate a read error. V usage is TRBV7-2 and J usage is TRBJ2-5; D gene uncertain. This CDR3 has 13 amino acids. Per germline, CDR1 SGHTA and CDR2 FQGNSA. The CDR3 region is CASSLVGLETQNF. For the CDR3, the DNA is TGTGCCAGCAGCTTAGTAGGATTGGAGACCCAGAACTTC.

This clonotype has ten or more counts. The chain recombines TRBV4-3 with TRBJ1-1; no reliable D call. The V and J ends lost 0 bases and 2 bases respectively, with 7 bases between them. Germline V gene lookup returns CDR1 LGHNA and CDR2 YSLEER. The CDR3 loop spans 14 amino acids. The chain's CDR3 is CASSQDRSNTEAFF. CDR3 nucleotide sequence: TGCGCCAGCAGCCAAGATAGGAGTAACACTGAAGCTTTCTTT.

The chain combines TRBV19 with TRBJ2-2, with a weak D call TRBD1 (5 bases). CDR3 length: 15 amino acids. The ends were cut back, 1 base at V and 3 bases at J, with 9 bases in the middle. Germline V gene data show CDR1 as LNHDA and CDR2 as SQIVND (reference sequence). The CDR3 sequence is CASSIGQPHTGELFF. CDR3 coding DNA: TGTGCCAGTAGTATAGGACAGCCTCACACCGGGGAGCTGTTTTTT.

This clonotype was observed a handful of times. The CDR3 protein is CSARDTTGWGYTQYF. The DNA for the CDR3 is TGCAGTGCTAGAGATACGACGGGATGGGGTTATACGCAGTATTTT. The V gene is TRBV20-1, the J gene TRBJ2-3, with D perhaps matching TRBD2 (5 bases). Germline V gene lookup returns CDR1 DFQATT and CDR2 SNEGSKA (reference sequence). The CDR3 contains 15 residues. V lost 0 bases and J 7 bases, leaving 17 bases between the germline ends.